Presented here are 21 T cell receptor beta chains from one specimen sequenced in a study of shared clonotypes between healthy human individuals. Produced via immunoSEQ multiplex PCR; TCRdb's table is partial and in-frame only. The data contain around 990,000 clones, roughly 80% of them singletons. Sample: memory CD4+ T cells from PBMCs. Subset here: CD45RA-negative fraction. The receptor set was obtained from a man between 18 and 29 years old in good health. Some clones in this sample may be carry-over from other donors' samples.

The rearrangement links TRBV5-8 to TRBJ2-5; 9 bases are a match to TRBD2. The CDR3 loop spans 15 amino acids. Trimming took 0 bases from V and 4 from J; bases not matched to a gene: 4. Germline CDR1 and CDR2: SGHTS and YDEGEE. The chain's CDR3 is CASSLVRAGGETQYF. The CDR3 DNA reads as TGTGCCAGCAGCTTGGTACGAGCGGGAGGAGAGACCCAGTACTTC.

This clone was seen once. The V gene is TRBV7-9, the J gene TRBJ1-2; 7 bases fit TRBD1. After removal of 4 bases from V and 4 bases from J, the junction contained 6 bases not matched to a gene. Germline values: CDR1 SEHNR, CDR2 FQNEAQ (reference sequence). The CDR3 is 14 residues long. CDR3 sequence reads: CASSSVTGLYGYTF. The CDR3 DNA follows: TGTGCCAGCAGCTCGGTGACAGGGCTCTATGGCTACACCTTC.

V and J are TRBV15 and TRBJ1-1, with unresolved D. Per the germline V gene, CDR1 is LNHNV and CDR2 is YYDKDF (reference sequence). Between the trimmed V and J ends, which lost 3 bases and 0 bases, there was a span of 11 bases. The CDR3 runs to 15 residues. CDR3 residues: CATSSSSTMNTEAFF. CDR3 nucleotide sequence: TGTGCCACCAGCAGCAGCTCAACCATGAACACTGAAGCTTTCTTT.

This rearrangement joins TRBV7-9 to TRBJ1-4, with 10 nucleotides matching TRBD1. The CDR3 covers 17 residues. Germline V gene sequence: CDR1 SEHNR, CDR2 FQNEAQ (reference sequence). V was pared by 6 bases and J by 8 bases, with 15 bases of the junction left unmatched. CDR3 bases: TGTGCCAGCAGTTCCCGACTCGCCGGGACAGGGGTCGAAAAACTGTTTTTT. As protein: CASSSRLAGTGVEKLFF.

The chain is built from TRBV28 and TRBJ2-7, with 7 positions matching TRBD1. Germline V CDR1 and CDR2: MDHEN, SYDVKM. This CDR3 is 16 amino acids long. Trimming took 2 bases from V and 9 from J; bases not matched to a gene: 16. The CDR3 DNA follows: TGTGCCAGCAGTTTACCCGGGACAGCCCGAGGGGGTGGGCAGTACTTC. It translates to CASSLPGTARGGGQYF.

The chain is built from TRBV5-1 and TRBJ2-7, with D tentatively TRBD1 (5 bases). With 0 bases removed from V and 5 bases from J, the gap between germline ends came to 18 bases. Germline loops: CDR1 SGHRS, CDR2 YFSETQ. The CDR3 is 16 residues long. The CDR3 DNA reads as TGCGCCAGCAGCTTGGTGAGATCGGCAGGGTCAGACGAGCAGTACTTC. This encodes CASSLVRSAGSDEQYF.

This clone has a single count. The chain employs TRBV5-1 and TRBJ2-2; a weak D match, TRBD2 (6 bases). With 4 bases removed from V and 6 bases from J, the gap between germline ends came to 16 bases. Germline-derived CDR1 and CDR2 are SGHRS and YFSETQ. This CDR3 is 15 amino acids long. The CDR3 sequence is CASSQGGMDAGELFF. The CDR3 DNA is TGCGCCAGCAGCCAGGGCGGGATGGATGCCGGGGAGCTGTTTTTT.

The chain recombines TRBV5-1 with TRBJ2-7; 9 bases fit TRBD1. V dropped 4 bases and J dropped 2; count of bases not matched to a gene: 7. Per germline, CDR1 SGHRS and CDR2 YFSETQ. The CDR3 has 15 residues. DNA of the CDR3: TGCGCCAGCAGCGGACAGGGACAGGGAGCCTACGAGCAGTACTTC. This sequence encodes CASSGQGQGAYEQYF.

V gene TRBV18 combines with J gene TRBJ2-1, with 12 positions matching TRBD2. Per the germline V gene, CDR1 is KGHSH and CDR2 is LQKENI. The V segment lost 5 bases and the J segment 8 bases; nucleotides outside the gene matches: 7. This CDR3 spans 15 amino acids. The CDR3: CASSRTSGDSDEQFF. Written as DNA, the CDR3 is TGTGCCAGCTCAAGGACTAGCGGGGACAGCGATGAGCAGTTCTTC.

The V gene is TRBV5-1, the J gene TRBJ2-2, with no clear D. The CDR3 runs 14 residues. The V gene lost 0 bases and the J gene lost 8 bases, with 11 bases spanning the gap. Germline V lookup: CDR1 SGHRS, CDR2 YFSETQ. In DNA, the CDR3 is TGCGCCAGCAGCTTGGTTGATGGCCGGGGGGAGCTGTTTTTT. Translated: CASSLVDGRGELFF.

This clone has at least ten counts. The genes are TRBV2 and TRBJ2-7; TRBD2 agrees at 9 bases. The CDR3 covers 14 residues. V lost 5 bases to trimming and J lost 0 bases; unmatched junction nucleotides: 2. Germline values: CDR1 SNHLY, CDR2 FYNNEI. This chain's CDR3 is CASSFSGSSYEQYF. The CDR3 bases are TGTGCCAGCAGTTTTAGCGGGAGCTCCTACGAGCAGTACTTC.

With respect to this clone: Other nucleotide sequences from this sample produce the same CDR3. The chain carries TRBV28 and TRBJ2-7; 7 bases are shared with TRBD2. V lost 4 bases to trimming and J lost 3 bases; unmatched junction nucleotides: 3. CDR3 length: 13 amino acids. The V gene's germline CDR1 is MDHEN and CDR2 SYDVKM. The CDR3 protein is CASSWGGSYEQYF. The CDR3 DNA reads TGTGCCAGCAGTTGGGGGGGGAGCTACGAGCAGTACTTC.

The V call is TRBV9, the J call TRBJ2-3; perhaps TRBD2 as D (6 bases). The CDR3 totals 14 residues. V dropped 3 bases and J dropped 6 bases, with 14 bases sitting between them. Germline V gives CDR1 SGDLS, CDR2 YYNGEE. CDR3 nucleotides: TGTGCCAGCAGCGAACGGGGGTGGTCGGATACGCAGTATTTT. Translation gives CASSERGWSDTQYF.

This chain uses TRBV7-2 with TRBJ2-6; D gene uncertain. V was trimmed by 5 bases and J by 0 bases, leaving 14 bases between them. The CDR3 spans 17 residues. Per the germline V gene, CDR1 is SGHTA and CDR2 is FQGNSA. The CDR3 nucleotides are TGTGCCAGCAGCCCCGCAGCGTCGAGCTCTGGGGCCAACGTCCTGACTTTC. Translated, it gives CASSPAASSSGANVLTF. Using reference TRBV7-2 and TRBJ2-6 for the parts outside the CDR3, the full variable domain is GAGVSQSPSNKVTEKGKDVELRCDPISGHTALYWYRQSLGQGLEFLIYFQGNSAPDKSGLPSDRFSAERTGGSVSTLTIQRTQQEDSAVYLCASSPAASSSGANVLTFGAGSRLTVL.

This chain links TRBV29-1 with TRBJ1-6; D perhaps matches TRBD1 (6 bases). Germline CDR1 reads SQVTM; CDR2 reads ANQGSEA. V lost 8 bases and J lost 7, with 15 bases in between. This CDR3 contains 13 residues. The CDR3 protein is CSPRRGGNSPLHF. The CDR3 coding sequence is TGCAGCCCTCGACGGGGGGGCAATTCACCCCTCCACTTT. Variable domain in full (rest from reference TRBV29-1 and TRBJ1-6): SAVISQKPSRDICQRGTSLTIQCQVDSQVTMMFWYRQQPGQSLTLIATANQGSEATYESGFVIDKFPISRPNLTFSTLTVSNMSPEDSSIYLCSPRRGGNSPLHFGNGTRLTVT.

The chain employs TRBV2 and TRBJ2-7; 7 bases are shared with TRBD2. In germline, CDR1 is SNHLY, CDR2 FYNNEI. CDR3 length equals 14 residues. Trimming at V came to 3 bases and at J to 6 bases, leaving 8 bases not matched to a gene. This CDR3 reads CASSETSREGEQYF. In DNA, the CDR3 is TGTGCCAGCAGTGAGACCAGCAGGGAGGGCGAGCAGTACTTC.

The chain joins TRBV6-1 to TRBJ1-2, with D hard to call. The CDR3 sequence is 13 residues long. V lost 6 bases and J 0 bases, leaving 8 bases between the germline ends. Germline V lookup: CDR1 MNHNS, CDR2 SASEGT. CDR3: CASRTGTNYGYTF. CDR3 sequence (DNA): TGTGCCAGCAGGACGGGGACTAACTATGGCTACACCTTC.

V is TRBV20-1 and J is TRBJ2-5; D gene ambiguous. Trimming left V 6 bases short and J 0 bases short, with 5 bases between. Looked up from germline, CDR1 is DFQATT and CDR2 is SNEGSKA (reference sequence). This CDR3 region has 11 residues. The CDR3 sequence is CSATYQETQYF. CDR3 sequence (DNA): TGCAGTGCAACGTACCAAGAGACCCAGTACTTC.

This clone was observed at least ten times. The chain uses TRBV14 and TRBJ2-7; no reliable D call. This CDR3 is built from 15 residues. Germline V gives CDR1 SGHDN, CDR2 FVKESK. Trimming cost V 1 base and J 0 bases, with 10 bases left between them. CDR3 sequence (DNA): TGTGCCAGCAGCCAAGCTATCTACAGCTCCTACGAGCAGTACTTC. Its translation: CASSQAIYSSYEQYF.

The chain joins TRBV28 to TRBJ1-5; the D gene is possibly TRBD1 (5 bases). The CDR3 has 12 residues. CDR1 MDHEN and CDR2 SYDVKM come from the germline V gene. Trimming took 8 bases from V and 5 from J, leaving 10 bases between them. The CDR3 region is CASSGLDQPQHF. The CDR3 coding sequence is TGTGCCAGCTCAGGGTTGGATCAGCCCCAGCATTTT.

The chain recombines TRBV7-2 with TRBJ1-1; TRBD1 is a possible D gene (5 bases). V was trimmed by 5 bases and J by 3 bases, leaving 16 bases between them. Per germline, CDR1 SGHTA and CDR2 FQGNSA. The CDR3 totals 15 residues. The CDR3 bases are TGTGCCAGCAGCCTGTTGGGTGGGGGAGACACTGAAGCTTTCTTT. Translated, it gives CASSLLGGGDTEAFF.